The 32 T cell receptor beta chains reported below all come from one sample, sequenced in a study of shared clonotypes between healthy human individuals (dated by TCRdb to 2020 to 2022). The library was produced with the immunoSEQ multiplex PCR assay. The immuneACCESS repertoire file appears here via TCRdb, limited to in-frame rearrangements. These files lack a portion of the clones; in checked studies, under half of the deficit traces to unresolved V genes, and the cause of the others is not known. Counted in this sample were roughly 490,000 clones; about 79% of them appeared once. In total, the top ten clones hold over 10% of the sample. Sequenced sample: PBMCs. These receptors were obtained from a woman aged 40 to 50 in good health. Some clones in this sample may be carry-over from other donors' samples.

The chain joins TRBV27 to TRBJ1-3; D gene unclear. Germline V gene sequence: CDR1 MNHEY, CDR2 SMNVEV (reference sequence). This CDR3 comprises 14 residues. The germline V and J ends were trimmed by 5 bases and 0 bases, with 8 bases remaining between them. CDR3 loop: CASSRYYSGNTIYF. In nucleotides, the CDR3 is TGTGCCAGCAGTAGGTATTACTCTGGAAACACCATATATTTT.

In this sample, this clone turned up a few times. The V and J genes are TRBV2 and TRBJ1-4; D not resolved. The CDR3 loop spans 12 amino acids. V shed 4 bases and J shed 5 bases, with 5 bases lying between them. Germline CDR1 is SNHLY and CDR2 is FYNNEI. The CDR3 nucleotides are TGTGCCAGCAGTGGTCAGAATGAAAAACTGTTTTTT. This codes for CASSGQNEKLFF.

The V gene is TRBV5-1, the J gene TRBJ2-5; 9 bases fit TRBD1. CDR1 and CDR2 from the germline V gene are SGHRS and YFSETQ. This CDR3 is built from 16 residues. Trimming at V came to 0 bases and at J to 2 bases, leaving 5 bases not matched to a gene. CDR3 DNA sequence: TGCGCCAGCAGCTTGGGGCCGGGACAGGGACAAGAGACCCAGTACTTC. It translates to CASSLGPGQGQETQYF.

This rearrangement joins TRBV6-5 to TRBJ1-6; the D gene is possibly TRBD1 (5 bases). The CDR3 extends over 15 amino acids. Between the trimmed V and J ends, which lost 0 bases and 9 bases, there was a span of 12 bases. CDR1 and CDR2 from the germline V gene are MNHEY and SVGAGI. CDR3 loop: CASSYSAGSGSPLHF. CDR3 nucleotides: TGTGCCAGCAGTTACTCGGCAGGGTCGGGTTCACCCCTCCACTTT.

CDR3 residues: CASSLSRPEPYYEQYF. CDR3 bases: TGTGCCAGCAGTTTATCTCGGCCGGAGCCCTACTACGAGCAGTACTTC. The chain employs TRBV27 and TRBJ2-7; no clear D gene. CDR1 and CDR2 (germline): MNHEY, SMNVEV (reference sequence). This CDR3 contains 16 residues. The ends were cut back, 0 bases at V and 3 bases at J, with 15 bases in the middle.

J is TRBJ1-5 and V is TRBV5-1; the match to TRBD1 covers 10 bases. J was trimmed by 3 bases and V by 2 bases; bases with no gene match: 2. The length of the CDR3 is 15 residues. Germline V gives CDR1 SGHRS, CDR2 YFSETQ. This chain's CDR3 is CASSFGTGDNQPQHF. The CDR3, as DNA: TGCGCCAGCAGCTTCGGGACAGGGGACAATCAGCCCCAGCATTTT.

The CDR3 spells CASSQPRGREANYEQYF. The CDR3 region has the DNA TGTGCCAGCAGCCAACCTAGAGGGCGGGAGGCAAACTACGAGCAGTACTTC. The chain has TRBV7-2 and TRBJ2-7; 8 positions agree with TRBD2. Trimming cost V 5 bases and J 3 bases; bases outside gene matches: 15. The CDR3 length is 17 residues. Germline V gene lookup returns CDR1 SGHTA and CDR2 FQGNSA.

This clone has a count of ten or more. The chain employs TRBV10-3 and TRBJ2-7; a weak D match, TRBD2 (6 bases). Germline CDR1 ENHRY, CDR2 SYGVKD. This CDR3 region has 16 residues. V was trimmed by 3 bases and J by 5 bases, leaving 20 bases between them. The CDR3 DNA is TGTGCCATCAGTGATCTCACTAGCCTACGCCCTCACGAGCAGTACTTC. Translated: CAISDLTSLRPHEQYF.

J is TRBJ2-5 and V is TRBV6-6; unclear D gene. The CDR3 loop spans 14 amino acids. Trimming cost V 2 bases and J 3 bases, with 10 bases left between them. In germline, CDR1 is MNHNY, CDR2 SVGAGI (reference sequence). This CDR3 reads CASSYSTAKETQYF. CDR3 sequence (DNA): TGTGCCAGCAGTTACAGCACAGCGAAAGAGACCCAGTACTTC.

Worth noting for this clone: This sequence is one base from a far larger clone and is likely a read error. The V and J genes are TRBV6-4 and TRBJ2-2; no firm D call. This CDR3 contains 16 residues. Germline V gene lookup returns CDR1 MRHNA and CDR2 SNTAGT. DNA for the CDR3: TGTGCCAGCAGTGACTCGGCGGAGTCCAACATCGGGGAGCTGTTTTTT. Protein product: CASSDSAESNIGELFF.

The V and J genes are TRBV28 and TRBJ2-2; 10 bases are shared with TRBD2. Germline CDR1 and CDR2: MDHEN and SYDVKM. Germline trimming cut 6 bases from V and 3 bases from J; bases unmatched to any gene: 10. The CDR3 is made up of 17 amino acids. The CDR3 coding sequence is TGTGCCAGCAGGTCGACGGGAGCGGGGGGGTACACCGGGGAGCTGTTTTTT. Encoded protein: CASRSTGAGGYTGELFF.

Worth noting for this clone: Other DNA sequences from this sample encode an identical CDR3 as well. V is TRBV7-2 and J is TRBJ1-3; D gene uncertain. CDR1 is SGHTA and CDR2 is FQGNSA in the germline V gene. The V end lost 1 base, the J end lost 4 bases, and 8 bases lay between the germline ends. CDR3 size: 14 residues. The CDR3 region has the DNA TGTGCCAGCAGCTTAGGTCTGGGAGGAAACACCATATATTTT. Translated: CASSLGLGGNTIYF.

In its sample, this clone was seen a few times. This chain links TRBV28 with TRBJ2-7; 10 nucleotides match TRBD1. CDR3 length: 14 residues. Germline assignment: CDR1 MDHEN and CDR2 SYDVKM. After removal of 6 bases from V and 5 bases from J, the junction contained 7 bases not matched to a gene. The CDR3 region is CASRKGQGWHEQYF. For the CDR3, the DNA is TGTGCCAGCAGAAAGGGACAGGGGTGGCACGAGCAGTACTTC.

V gene TRBV27 combines with J gene TRBJ2-5, with D unresolved. Trimming cost V 5 bases and J 0 bases, with 13 bases left between them. The CDR3 covers 15 residues. Looked up from germline, CDR1 is MNHEY and CDR2 is SMNVEV (reference sequence). The CDR3 spells CASSPPRLDQETQYF. Written as DNA, the CDR3 is TGTGCCAGCAGTCCCCCCAGGCTAGACCAAGAGACCCAGTACTTC.

A few counts support this clone. The chain recombines TRBV5-1 with TRBJ1-6; 7 bases fit TRBD1. The CDR3 is 15 residues long. The V gene's germline CDR1 is SGHRS and CDR2 YFSETQ. Trimming removed 4 bases from V and 7 bases from J; junction bases left unmatched: 8. The CDR3 nucleotides read TGCGCCAGCAGCAGAGGCGGGACAGCCAATTCACCCCTCCACTTT. This sequence encodes CASSRGGTANSPLHF.

This sequence joins TRBV11-3 and TRBJ2-7; D not resolved. The CDR3 has 10 amino acids. V was shortened by 0 bases and J by 6 bases, with 0 bases between the two germline ends. Germline V gives CDR1 SGHNT, CDR2 YENEEA. CDR3 in DNA: TGTGCCAGCAGCTTAGACGAGCAGTACTTC. It yields the protein CASSLDEQYF.

V usage is TRBV20-1 and J usage is TRBJ2-5; D unresolved. The ends were cut back, 6 bases at V and 5 bases at J, with 10 bases in the middle. The V gene's germline CDR1 is DFQATT and CDR2 SNEGSKA (reference sequence). This CDR3 has 11 residues. CDR3 loop: CSAPTFETQYF. As DNA, the CDR3 is TGCAGTGCCCCGACTTTCGAGACCCAGTACTTC.

The chain couples TRBV7-8 to TRBJ2-7, with D possibly matching TRBD2 (6 bases). Trimming removed 2 bases from V and 0 bases from J, with 14 bases in between. Germline V lookup: CDR1 SGHVS, CDR2 FQNEAQ. The length of the CDR3 is 16 residues. The CDR3: CASSLMGLASSYEQYF. CDR3 DNA sequence: TGTGCCAGCAGCTTAATGGGGCTAGCGAGCTCCTACGAGCAGTACTTC.

J is TRBJ1-1 and V is TRBV6-1, with D hard to call. Per the germline V gene, CDR1 is MNHNS and CDR2 is SASEGT. The CDR3 extends over 14 amino acids. The V end was cut by 6 bases, the J end by 0 bases, with 11 bases between. This CDR3 reads CASSPRTMNTEAFF. The CDR3 bases are TGTGCCAGCAGCCCCCGCACTATGAACACTGAAGCTTTCTTT.

The chain combines TRBV19 with TRBJ1-5; TRBD1 agrees at 11 bases. The CDR3 consists of 15 residues. Germline CDR1 and CDR2: LNHDA and SQIVND (reference sequence). Trimming removed 3 bases from V and 5 bases from J; junction bases left unmatched: 3. The CDR3 coding sequence is TGTGCCAGTAGTATCGGGACAGGGGGACATCAGCCCCAGCATTTT. Protein: CASSIGTGGHQPQHF.

The rearrangement uses TRBV23-1 and TRBJ1-5, with D uncertain. TRBV23-1 has ORF status, its function being uncertain. The V end was cut by 3 bases, the J end by 1 base, with 16 bases between. There are 17 residues in the CDR3. CDR3 in DNA: TGCGCCAGCAGTCAGAAACAGTGGTGTGGGAGCAATCAGCCCCAGCATTTT. This gives the protein CASSQKQWCGSNQPQHF.

The V gene is TRBV6-1, the J gene TRBJ2-1; 12 bases are shared with TRBD2. This CDR3 contains 15 residues. The trim removed 2 bases at V and 8 bases at J, leaving 4 bases unmatched. Germline CDR1 reads MNHNS; CDR2 reads SASEGT. CDR3 protein: CASSEKTSGSDEQFF. The CDR3, as DNA: TGTGCCAGCAGTGAAAAGACTAGCGGGAGTGATGAGCAGTTCTTC.

This clone appeared a single time. The chain combines TRBV2 with TRBJ2-3, with TRBD1 identical over 9 bases. This CDR3 contains 15 residues. Germline lookup yields CDR1 SNHLY and CDR2 FYNNEI. V lost 1 base to trimming and J lost 5 bases; unmatched junction nucleotides: 4. The CDR3 here is CASSEDRGHVDTQYF. CDR3 DNA sequence: TGTGCCAGCAGTGAAGACAGGGGGCATGTAGATACGCAGTATTTT.

The V and J genes are TRBV7-9 and TRBJ2-2; no reliable D call. The CDR3 sequence is 13 residues long. CDR1 SEHNR and CDR2 FQNEAQ come from the germline V gene (reference sequence). Trimming removed 7 bases at V and 1 base at J, with 7 bases between. The chain's CDR3 is CASNARNTGELFF. The CDR3 nucleotides read TGTGCCAGCAACGCAAGGAACACCGGGGAGCTGTTTTTT.

In regard to this clone: The same CDR3 arises from other DNA sequences in this sample as well. J is TRBJ2-1 and V is TRBV11-3, with D possibly TRBD2 on 6 matching bases. Trimming stripped 3 bases from V and 7 bases from J, with 7 bases between. CDR3 length equals 12 residues. In germline, CDR1 is SGHNT, CDR2 YENEEA. CDR3 bases: TGTGCCAGCAGCTTCGGAGGGAATGAGCAGTTCTTC. Its translation: CASSFGGNEQFF.

In its sample, this clone was seen a few times. The chain recombines TRBV11-2 with TRBJ2-5, with D tentatively TRBD2 (6 bases). Germline V gives CDR1 SGHAT, CDR2 FQNNGV. The CDR3 has 14 amino acids. V was cut by 5 bases and J by 2 bases, with 12 bases left in between. The CDR3 sequence is CASSPTGGQETQYF. CDR3 nucleotides: TGTGCCAGCAGCCCGACCGGGGGACAAGAGACCCAGTACTTC.

This chain joins TRBV11-2 and TRBJ2-5; TRBD1 aligns across 7 bases. The germline CDR1 and CDR2 sequences are SGHAT and FQNNGV. The CDR3 runs to 14 residues. J was trimmed by 5 bases and V by 1 base; bases with no gene match: 4. The CDR3 DNA follows: TGTGCCAGCAGCTTAGGGACAGGTCAGGAGACCCAGTACTTC. It yields the protein CASSLGTGQETQYF.

This clone occurred once. CDR3 in amino acids: CAISPGLALYNEQFF. The CDR3 DNA reads as TGTGCCATCAGTCCGGGACTAGCGCTCTACAATGAGCAGTTCTTC. The gene calls are TRBV10-3 and TRBJ2-1; 10 bases fit TRBD2. CDR3 length: 15 amino acids. The germline gives CDR1 ENHRY, CDR2 SYGVKD. J was trimmed by 3 bases and V by 5 bases; bases with no gene match: 4.

The rearrangement links TRBV6-1 to TRBJ1-4, with D possibly being TRBD1 (6 bases). CDR1 MNHNS and CDR2 SASEGT come from the germline V gene. This CDR3 has 14 residues. V lost 8 bases, J lost 7 bases, and 17 bases lay in between. CDR3 amino acids: CASSSGLRGEKLFF. CDR3 in DNA: TGTGCCAGCTCGTCGGGACTCAGGGGTGAAAAACTGTTTTTT.

V is TRBV7-6 and J is TRBJ2-1; 9 nucleotides line up with TRBD1. After removal of 1 base from V and 5 bases from J, the junction contained 3 bases not matched to a gene. The germline CDR1 and CDR2 sequences are SGHVS and FNYEAQ. The CDR3 runs 15 residues. In DNA, the CDR3 is TGTGCCAGCAGCTTAGAAGGGACAGGGAACAATGAGCAGTTCTTC. Translation gives CASSLEGTGNNEQFF.

This clone came up a few times. Other DNA sequences in this sample translate to the same CDR3. This chain uses TRBV9 with TRBJ1-5; 9 bases fit TRBD1. CDR1 SGDLS and CDR2 YYNGEE come from the germline V gene. The junction had 0 bases not matched to a gene; V was cut back by 0 bases and J by 5 bases. This CDR3 is built from 14 residues. CDR3 bases: TGTGCCAGCAGCGTAGGGACAGGGGATCAGCCCCAGCATTTT. This encodes CASSVGTGDQPQHF.

In its sample, this clone was seen a few times. The chain is built from TRBV28 and TRBJ1-4, with D possibly matching TRBD1 (6 bases). The CDR3 runs to 14 residues. The V gene's germline CDR1 is MDHEN and CDR2 SYDVKM. Trimming cost V 7 bases and J 2 bases, with 11 bases left between them. This CDR3 reads CASTEGVTNEKLFF. The CDR3 region has the DNA TGTGCCAGCACCGAGGGGGTGACTAATGAAAAACTGTTTTTT.